This TCR beta chain stems from a study of vaccination and CD4 T cells after COVID-19 (dated by TCRdb to between 2021 and 2023). Concerning the study at large: Convalescent patients had a positive SARS-CoV-2 result on nasal swab PCR, and of these patients, nine had mild disease and one had severe disease. Control cultures used a CEFX viral epitope pool as positive control, an HIV-1 Nef peptide pool as negative control, or no peptide. The time from the second vaccine dose to post-vaccine blood sampling had a median of around 72 days and ranged from roughly 12 to 250 days. Participants got two doses of the Pfizer-BioNTech BNT162b2 vaccine (n=8) or two doses of the Moderna mRNA-1273 vaccine (n=2). Culture stimuli were overlapping spike peptide pools from SARS-CoV-2 and from the common cold coronaviruses HCoV-NL63, HCoV-OC43 and HCoV-229E. The convalescent cohort comprised six males and four females, including two Hispanic individuals, seven Caucasians, two Asians and one multiracial person. Post-COVID blood samples were collected from convalescent patients a median of about 92 days after diagnosis, with a range of roughly 30 to 161 days. In around nine COVID-19 convalescent patients and 4 infection-naive healthy vaccine recipients, the spike-specific CD4+ TCR repertoire before mRNA vaccination was compared with the repertoire after mRNA vaccination. Summary of the overall study and its limitations: Among the post-vaccine SARS-CoV-2-reactive clones in convalescent patients, a median roughly 85% showed up only after vaccination, which suggests vaccine-specific priming. In convalescent patients, nearly all vaccine-specific clones (304 of 307) were found to be mono-reactive for SARS-CoV-2 spike rather than cross-reactive with common cold coronaviruses. Relatively few convalescent patients were included in the study, and early timepoints after natural infection were not analyzed. The median count of SARS-CoV-2-reactive clonotypes went up from around 21 after infection to 38 after vaccination, although the change was not significant.

The library was produced with PCR. DNA from cultured CD4+ T cells underwent TCR sequencing with the Oncomine TCR Beta short-read assay at the Johns Hopkins FTIC core. The QIAamp micro DNA kit was used to extract genomic DNA from the cultured CD4+ T cells. The Oncomine TCR Beta libraries from cultured CD4+ T cells were pooled using unique dual indexes and then sequenced on an Illumina iSeq 100. As for how the authors treated the data: Non-productive sequences were removed, and CDR3s that did not start with C, did not end with F or W, or were shorter than 7 amino acids were discarded. Antigen-specific clonotypes were identified with the MANAFEST web application by comparing peptide-stimulated wells with reference and other culture wells. To be called positive, a clone needed an FDR below 0.05, an odds ratio above 5, and a productive frequency above 0.1% in at least two of three replicate wells. Clonotypes that were significantly expanded in both SARS-CoV-2 spike wells and at least one common cold coronavirus spike condition were defined as cross-reactive. Similarity between CDR3 sequences was evaluated in R version 3.6.1 using Levenshtein distances (stringdist) and unrooted phylogenetic trees (ape). TCRdb passed the public sequencing reads through fastp at Q25 and MiXCR, retaining productive beta sequences. Here each entry gathers all rows of one CDR3 protein and keeps the most common genes and DNA. TCRdb, rather than the study authors, made the V and J calls. This sample comprises roughly 7,600 distinct CDR3 sequences, under 75% of them detected only once. The top ten constitute about 20% of the sample.

Based on its abundance in the sample, this clonotype is large (0.1 to 1%). There is no known antigen for this receptor. Per-base quality was not reported, and no clone a single base away is much larger than it. The treatment or condition label here, explained by the study, means: approximately 11-day PBMC culture with coronavirus spike peptide pools or control peptides (ViraFEST assay). To expand antigen-specific T cells with peptide pools and then pick out the expanded clonotypes through TCR sequencing, the study relied on the ViraFEST assay. The positive SARS-CoV-2 PCR tests of the convalescent patients were dated from March to December 2020, before the Alpha, Beta and Delta variants emerged in the United States. Each well held 2 million to 2.5 million PBMCs cultured with roughly 10 ug/ml peptide pools in IMDM containing 5% human AB serum and around 10 IU/ml IL-2. Half of the culture medium was replaced with fresh IL-2-containing medium on days 3 and 7. After approximately eleven days of culture, CD4+ T cells were isolated by negative selection using the EasySep CD4+ T cell isolation kit. Ficoll-Paque Plus gradient centrifugation was used to isolate PBMCs from whole blood, and the isolated PBMCs were then either used fresh or cryopreserved at -140C. Triplicate wells were generally used for each culture condition.

There are 13 amino acids in the CDR3, from cysteine to phenylalanine inclusive. Only CDR3 DNA remains: 39 bases, in frame from the first base. V is shortened by 0 bases, J by 6 bases, and the region joining them spans 9 bases. The germline V gene gives CDR1 as SGHTS and CDR2 as YDEGEE. The rearranged chain carries TRBV5-8 and TRBJ1-2; the D gene identity is not certain. This receptor was identified in a human donor with COVID-19. The specimen comprised cultured CD4+ T cells from blood, sampled after SARS-CoV-2 vaccination. CDR3 loop: CASSLAGVHGYTF. The DNA reads as follows: TGTGCCAGCAGCTTGGCCGGGGTCCATGGCTACACCTTC. Extended through the reference TRBV5-8 and TRBJ1-2 proteins, this CDR3 yields the full variable domain: EAGVTQSPTHLIKTRGQQATLRCSPISGHTSVYWYQQALGLGLQFLLWYDEGEERNRGNFPPRFSGRQFPNYSSELNVNALELEDSALYLCASSLAGVHGYTFGSGTRLTVV.